The clone carrying this TCR beta chain was counted at least ten times. Its target is not known. Here immunoSEQ multiplex PCR was the method, and the copy in TCRdb shows in-frame clones only, minus some. The profile covers about 1.1 million clones, with about 80% appearing a single time and about 0.52% taken by the ten largest. The record originates from a study of shared clonotypes between healthy human individuals. Trimming took off 4 bases at V and 2 bases at J, with 11 bases between the two ends. The CDR3 spans 14 residues. The germline gives CDR1 SGHTA, CDR2 FQGTGA. Overall study results and limits: Researchers sampled only blood; tissue repertoires likely differ.

The TCR originated in a man between 18 and 35 years old in good health. Some clones in this sample may be carry-over from other donors' samples. The J gene is TRBJ2-5, the V gene TRBV7-3; D gene unclear. Sequencing was done on a sample of memory CD4+ T cells from PBMCs. Subset denoted: CD45RA-negative fraction. The CDR3 loop is CASSSTGRQETQYF. CDR3 nucleotides: TGTGCCAGCAGCTCCACCGGACGTCAAGAGACCCAGTACTTC.